These 20 T cell receptor beta chains originate from one sample sequenced in a study of CD8 T cells in ankylosing spondylitis. From the 5' RACE reads, TCRdb called clonotypes with MiXCR, one entry per CDR3 protein. This table holds 180,000 or so distinct CDR3 sequences, approximately 10% found once. Sequencing used blood, either unsorted or a sorted T cell fraction (not recorded which). These receptors all stem from a male donor with ankylosing spondylitis or in good health (not recorded which).

This chain uses TRBV12-3 or TRBV12-4 with TRBJ2-1; 9 bases are a match to TRBD2. This CDR3 is 15 amino acids long. With V trimmed by 6 bases and J by 4 bases, 7 bases remained unmatched. Here the CDR3 reads CASSERGAKYNEQFF. CDR3 DNA: TGTGCCAGCAGCGAGCGGGGGGCCAAATACAATGAGCAGTTCTTC.

V gene TRBV7-2 combines with J gene TRBJ2-1; TRBD2 matches at 10 bases. Germline assignment: CDR1 SGHTA and CDR2 FQGNSA. The length of the CDR3 is 14 residues. The V gene end was trimmed by 5 bases and the J gene end by 10 bases; junction bases not matched to a gene: 8. The chain's CDR3 is CASSNRRTSGEQFF. DNA of the CDR3: TGTGCCAGCAGCAACCGCCGGACTAGCGGAGAGCAGTTCTTC.

As for this clonotype: A much larger clone sits a single nucleotide away, making a read error possible. V is TRBV20-1 and J is TRBJ2-1; 7 nucleotides match TRBD1. The CDR3 covers 14 residues. Germline CDR1 DFQATT, CDR2 SNEGSKA (reference sequence). V lost 5 bases to trimming and J lost 8 bases; unmatched junction nucleotides: 12. The DNA for the CDR3 is TGCAGTGCTGAACCCGGGACAGTCTGGGATGAGCAGTTCTTC. Residues: CSAEPGTVWDEQFF.

The sample holds many counts of this clonotype. This rearrangement joins TRBV5-1 to TRBJ2-6; 7 bases align to TRBD1. This CDR3 is 15 amino acids long. The V gene's germline CDR1 is SGHRS and CDR2 YFSETQ. J lost 4 bases, V lost 7 bases, and 8 bases had no gene match. The CDR3, as DNA: TGCGCCAGCGACCCTAAGGGGGCCGGGGCCAACGTCCTGACTTTC. It encodes CASDPKGAGANVLTF.

This clonotype has a count of ten or more. The chain uses TRBV5-1 and TRBJ2-5; 8 bases are a match to TRBD1. The CDR3 is 15 amino acids. Germline V CDR1 and CDR2: SGHRS, YFSETQ. V trimming: 4 bases; J trimming: 4 bases; junction bases outside the gene matches: 9. The CDR3 protein is CASSIQQGVGETQYF. The CDR3 bases are TGCGCCAGCAGCATCCAACAGGGGGTAGGAGAGACCCAGTACTTC.

The table lists this clonotype with many counts. The V call is TRBV4-3, the J call TRBJ2-3; D remains unclear. The germline V and J ends were trimmed by 3 bases and 2 bases, with 6 bases remaining between them. The CDR3 runs 13 residues. Germline assignment: CDR1 LGHNA and CDR2 YSLEER. In DNA, the CDR3 is TGCGCCAGCAGCCAGCTATCCACAGATACGCAGTATTTT. It specifies CASSQLSTDTQYF.

The sample holds many counts of this clonotype. This rearrangement joins TRBV10-3 to TRBJ2-7, with 10 positions matching TRBD2. This CDR3 is built from 19 residues. V dropped 4 bases and J dropped 3; count of bases not matched to a gene: 18. Germline V gives CDR1 ENHRY, CDR2 SYGVKD. The CDR3 reads CAISVTSLPPSGSFYEQYF. The DNA of the CDR3 is TGTGCCATCAGTGTCACCTCTTTGCCACCTAGCGGGAGCTTCTACGAGCAGTACTTC.

As concerns this clonotype: This clone may be a read error of a much larger clone one base away. CDR3 residues: CTSSLQTGPNYGYTF. Here the CDR3 DNA reads TGTACCAGCAGCTTGCAAACAGGGCCTAACTATGGCTACACCTTC. J is TRBJ1-2 and V is TRBV5-5; the D gene is possibly TRBD1 (6 bases). The germline V gene has CDR1 SGHKS and CDR2 YYEKEE (reference sequence). CDR3 length equals 15 residues.

The chain recombines TRBV7-2 with TRBJ2-7; 9 bases are a match to TRBD1. Germline V gene lookup returns CDR1 SGHTA and CDR2 FQGNSA. This CDR3 contains 15 residues. The V and J ends lost 5 bases and 3 bases, in that order; junction bases with no gene match: 8. The CDR3 sequence is CASSPAPDRGYEQYF. CDR3 coding DNA: TGTGCCAGCAGCCCCGCCCCGGACAGGGGCTACGAGCAGTACTTC.

This clonotype has a handful of counts. This chain connects TRBV10-3 to TRBJ2-3; no clear D. The CDR3 sequence is 18 residues long. Germline V CDR1 and CDR2: ENHRY, SYGVKD. V lost 0 bases and J 6 bases, leaving 22 bases between the germline ends. CDR3 nucleotides: TGTGCCATCAGTGAGTCGAAAACGACCGGACGGGCAGACGATACGCAGTATTTT. Amino acids: CAISESKTTGRADDTQYF.

This clonotype was observed a few times. V is TRBV20-1 and J is TRBJ1-2; TRBD1 might be the D (6 bases). The CDR3 is 12 amino acids. Germline V gene lookup returns CDR1 DFQATT and CDR2 SNEGSKA (reference sequence). Trimming removed 6 bases from V and 8 bases from J, with 16 bases in between. The CDR3 protein is CSASPSDRGYTF. The CDR3 nucleotides are TGCAGTGCCTCCCCTTCCGACAGGGGCTACACCTTC.

This clonotype was found many times. V and J are TRBV7-8 and TRBJ1-4; no clear D. This CDR3 is 13 amino acids long. Germline assignment: CDR1 SGHVS and CDR2 FQNEAQ. The V end lost 4 bases, the J end lost 11 bases, and 14 bases lay between the germline ends. This CDR3 is CASSSSRGGKLFF. CDR3 DNA sequence: TGTGCCAGCAGCTCCTCTCGGGGAGGGAAACTGTTTTTT.

The chain joins TRBV12-3 or TRBV12-4 to TRBJ2-2; D call uncertain. V lost 5 bases and J 4 bases, leaving 17 bases between the germline ends. This CDR3 has 16 residues. The CDR3 nucleotides read TGTGCCAGCAGTCTGCGGCCCCAGGCGGCCACCGGGGAGCTGTTTTTT. Translated, it gives CASSLRPQAATGELFF.

The rearrangement uses TRBV9 and TRBJ2-5; 7 bases match TRBD2. The CDR3 contains 16 residues. V trimming: 0 bases; J trimming: 7 bases; junction bases outside the gene matches: 12. The germline gives CDR1 SGDLS, CDR2 YYNGEE. The CDR3 sequence is CASSVGAGIKTGTQYF. The CDR3 DNA follows: TGTGCCAGCAGCGTAGGAGCGGGGATTAAAACGGGGACCCAGTACTTC.

This clonotype was found many times. V and J are TRBV28 and TRBJ2-1; TRBD1 matches at 10 bases. The CDR3 covers 16 residues. Germline assignment: CDR1 MDHEN and CDR2 SYDVKM. V lost 8 bases and J lost 5; bases outside the gene matches: 12. DNA for the CDR3: TGTGCCAGCGCCCCGAGCGGGACAGGGGAGAACAATGAGCAGTTCTTC. Translating it yields CASAPSGTGENNEQFF.

This clonotype was counted many times. CDR3 region: CSVVAAARNYGYTF. The CDR3 nucleotides read TGCAGCGTTGTAGCAGCTGCCCGTAACTATGGCTACACCTTC. This rearrangement joins TRBV29-1 to TRBJ1-2; D is undetermined. Germline CDR1 reads SQVTM; CDR2 reads ANQGSEA. The CDR3 loop spans 14 amino acids. V was shortened by 4 bases and J by 1 base, with 13 bases between the two germline ends.

This clonotype was seen many times. The gene calls are TRBV3-1 and TRBJ2-3, with D perhaps TRBD2 (6 bases). CDR1 and CDR2 (germline): LGHDT, YNNKEL (reference sequence). CDR3 length: 15 residues. The germline V and J ends were trimmed by 1 base and 0 bases, with 8 bases remaining between them. DNA for the CDR3: TGTGCCAGCAGCCAAGGACTAGGAAGCACAGATACGCAGTATTTT. Amino acid sequence: CASSQGLGSTDTQYF.

This clonotype was observed many times. V usage is TRBV6-6 and J usage is TRBJ1-2, with D perhaps TRBD1 (6 bases). The CDR3 spans 15 residues. CDR1 is MNHNY and CDR2 is SVGAGI in the germline V gene (reference sequence). V lost 5 bases, J lost 8 bases, and 21 bases lay in between. In DNA form, the CDR3 reads TGTGCCAGCAGTCCCATATCGACAGGCGCTAGGGGCTACACCTTC. The encoded protein is CASSPISTGARGYTF.

Ten or more counts support this clonotype. The rearrangement links TRBV28 to TRBJ2-7; a possible D gene is TRBD1 (5 bases). This CDR3 comprises 13 residues. Germline CDR1 and CDR2: MDHEN and SYDVKM. Trimming left V 4 bases short and J 1 base short, with 8 bases between. The DNA for the CDR3 is TGTGCCAGCAGTTACGACAGTTCCTACGAGCAGTACTTC. It yields the protein CASSYDSSYEQYF.

This clonotype was counted only a few times. The V gene is TRBV12-3 or TRBV12-4, the J gene TRBJ2-5; 9 nucleotides align to TRBD2. J was trimmed by 5 bases and V by 8 bases; bases with no gene match: 6. The CDR3 runs 13 residues. As DNA, the CDR3 is TGTGCCAGCTCACCGGCGGGGGGGGAGACCCAGTACTTC. It encodes CASSPAGGETQYF.